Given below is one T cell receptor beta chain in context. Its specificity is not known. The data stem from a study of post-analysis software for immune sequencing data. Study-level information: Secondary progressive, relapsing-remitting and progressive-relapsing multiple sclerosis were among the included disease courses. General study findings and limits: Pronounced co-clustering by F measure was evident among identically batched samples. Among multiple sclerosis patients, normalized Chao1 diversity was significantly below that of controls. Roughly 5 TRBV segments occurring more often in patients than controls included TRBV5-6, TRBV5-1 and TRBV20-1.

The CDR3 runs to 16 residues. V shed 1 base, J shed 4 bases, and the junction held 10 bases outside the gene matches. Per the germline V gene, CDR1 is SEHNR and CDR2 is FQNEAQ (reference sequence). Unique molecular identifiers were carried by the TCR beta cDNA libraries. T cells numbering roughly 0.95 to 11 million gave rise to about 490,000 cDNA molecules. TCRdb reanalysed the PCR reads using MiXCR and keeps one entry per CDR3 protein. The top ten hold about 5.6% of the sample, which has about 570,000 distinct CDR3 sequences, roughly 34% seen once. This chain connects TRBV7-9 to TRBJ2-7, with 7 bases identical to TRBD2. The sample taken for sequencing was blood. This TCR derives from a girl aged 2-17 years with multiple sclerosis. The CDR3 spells CASSLGGGTPVYEQYF. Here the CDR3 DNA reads TGTGCCAGCAGCTTAGGGGGGGGGACCCCTGTATACGAGCAGTACTTC. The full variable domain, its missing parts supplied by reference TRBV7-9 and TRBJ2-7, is DTGVSQNPRHKITKRGQNVTFRCDPISEHNRLYWYRQTLGQGPEFLTYFQNEAQLEKSRLLSDRFSAERPKGSFSTLEIQRTEQGDSAMYLCASSLGGGTPVYEQYFGPGTRLTVT.